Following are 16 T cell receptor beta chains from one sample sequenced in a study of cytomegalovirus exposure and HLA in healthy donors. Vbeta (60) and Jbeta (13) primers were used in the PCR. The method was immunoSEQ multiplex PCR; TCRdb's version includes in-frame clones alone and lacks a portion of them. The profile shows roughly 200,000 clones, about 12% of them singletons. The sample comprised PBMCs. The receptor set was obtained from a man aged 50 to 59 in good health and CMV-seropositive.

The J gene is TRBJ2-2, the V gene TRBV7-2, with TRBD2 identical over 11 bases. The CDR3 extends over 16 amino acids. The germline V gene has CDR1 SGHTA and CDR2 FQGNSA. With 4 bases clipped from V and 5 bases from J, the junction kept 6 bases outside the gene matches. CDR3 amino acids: CASSYSGGAGTGELFF. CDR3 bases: TGTGCCAGCAGCTATAGCGGGGGGGCCGGAACCGGGGAGCTGTTTTTT. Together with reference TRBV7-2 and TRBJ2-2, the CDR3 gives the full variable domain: GAGVSQSPSNKVTEKGKDVELRCDPISGHTALYWYRQSLGQGLEFLIYFQGNSAPDKSGLPSDRFSAERTGGSVSTLTIQRTQQEDSAVYLCASSYSGGAGTGELFFGEGSRLTVL.

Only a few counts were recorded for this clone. CDR3 in DNA: TGTGCCAGCAGTGATGTAGCTTTGTGGAGGGCTGATTCACCCCTCCACTTT. Amino acids: CASSDVALWRADSPLHF. J is TRBJ1-6 and V is TRBV2; D unclear. The CDR3 runs 17 residues. Germline CDR1 is SNHLY and CDR2 is FYNNEI. The ends were cut back, 3 bases at V and 8 bases at J, with 20 bases in the middle.

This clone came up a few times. CDR3 protein: CSVGQANYGYTF. CDR3 nucleotide sequence: TGCAGCGTGGGACAGGCGAACTATGGCTACACCTTC. The genes are TRBV29-1 and TRBJ1-2, with 8 bases lining up with TRBD1. CDR3 length equals 12 residues. The V gene end was trimmed by 6 bases and the J gene end by 2 bases; junction bases not matched to a gene: 2. Germline CDR1 is SQVTM and CDR2 is ANQGSEA.

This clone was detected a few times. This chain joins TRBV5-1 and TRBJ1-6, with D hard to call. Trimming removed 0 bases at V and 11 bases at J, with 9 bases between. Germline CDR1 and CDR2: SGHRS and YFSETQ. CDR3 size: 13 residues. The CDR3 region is CASSLGGVTPLHF. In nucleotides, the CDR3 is TGCGCCAGCAGCTTGGGGGGAGTAACACCCCTCCACTTT.

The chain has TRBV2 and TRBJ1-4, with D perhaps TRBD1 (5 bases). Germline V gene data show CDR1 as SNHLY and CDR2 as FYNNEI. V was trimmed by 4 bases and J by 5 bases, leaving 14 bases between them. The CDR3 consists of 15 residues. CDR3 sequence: CASSVRDFNNEKLFF. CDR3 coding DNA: TGTGCCAGCAGTGTCCGGGACTTTAACAATGAAAAACTGTTTTTT.

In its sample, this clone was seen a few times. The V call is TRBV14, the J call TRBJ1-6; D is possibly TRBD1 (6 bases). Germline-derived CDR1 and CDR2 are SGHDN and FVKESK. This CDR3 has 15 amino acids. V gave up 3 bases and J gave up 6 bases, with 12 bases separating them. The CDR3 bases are TGTGCCAGCAGCCAGACAGGAGCCCTTAATTCACCCCTCCACTTT. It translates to CASSQTGALNSPLHF.

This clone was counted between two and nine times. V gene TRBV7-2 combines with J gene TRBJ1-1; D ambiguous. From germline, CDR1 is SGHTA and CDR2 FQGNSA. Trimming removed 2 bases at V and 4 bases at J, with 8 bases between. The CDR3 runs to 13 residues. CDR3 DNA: TGTGCCAGCAGCTTATATCCGGGCACTGAAGCTTTCTTT. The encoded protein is CASSLYPGTEAFF.

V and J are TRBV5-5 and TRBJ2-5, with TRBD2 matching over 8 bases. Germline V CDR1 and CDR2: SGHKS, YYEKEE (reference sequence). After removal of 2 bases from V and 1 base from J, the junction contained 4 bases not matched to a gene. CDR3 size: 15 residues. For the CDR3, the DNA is TGTGCCAGCAGCTTCGGGGGGGCCCGCCAAGAGACCCAGTACTTC. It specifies CASSFGGARQETQYF.

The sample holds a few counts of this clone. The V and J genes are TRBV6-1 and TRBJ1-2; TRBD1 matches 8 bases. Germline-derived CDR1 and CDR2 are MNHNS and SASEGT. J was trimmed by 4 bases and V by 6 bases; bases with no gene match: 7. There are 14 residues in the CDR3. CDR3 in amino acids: CASRPPDRGYGYTF. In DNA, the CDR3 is TGTGCCAGCAGGCCTCCCGACAGGGGCTATGGCTACACCTTC.

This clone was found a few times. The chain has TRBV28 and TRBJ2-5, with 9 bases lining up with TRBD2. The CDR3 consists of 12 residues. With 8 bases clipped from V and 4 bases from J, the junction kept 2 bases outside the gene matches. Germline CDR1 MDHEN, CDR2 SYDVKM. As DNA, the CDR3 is TGTGCCAGCGATAGCGGGGGAGAGACCCAGTACTTC. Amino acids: CASDSGGETQYF.

DNA for the CDR3: TGTGCCAGCAGCTCGGGACAGGGACGGGGGGAGCAGTACGTC. Translated: CASSSGQGRGEQYV. This chain uses TRBV5-4 with TRBJ2-7, with 9 bases fitting TRBD1. CDR1 and CDR2 from the germline V gene are SGHNT and YYREEE (reference sequence). V was pared by 3 bases and J by 7 bases, with 8 bases of the junction left unmatched. This CDR3 region has 14 residues.

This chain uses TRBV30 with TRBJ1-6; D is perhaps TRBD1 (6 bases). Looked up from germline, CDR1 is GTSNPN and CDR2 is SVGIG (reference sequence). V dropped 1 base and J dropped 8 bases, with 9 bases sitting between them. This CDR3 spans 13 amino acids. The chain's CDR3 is CAWSDRDYSPLHF. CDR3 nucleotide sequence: TGTGCCTGGAGTGACAGGGATTATTCACCCCTCCACTTT.

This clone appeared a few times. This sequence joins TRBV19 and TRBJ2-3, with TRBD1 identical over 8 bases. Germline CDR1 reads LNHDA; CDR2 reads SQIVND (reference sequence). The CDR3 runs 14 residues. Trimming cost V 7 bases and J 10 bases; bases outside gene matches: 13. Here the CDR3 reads CASKDRDQNNAQYF. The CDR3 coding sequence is TGTGCCAGTAAGGACAGGGATCAGAATAATGCGCAGTATTTT.

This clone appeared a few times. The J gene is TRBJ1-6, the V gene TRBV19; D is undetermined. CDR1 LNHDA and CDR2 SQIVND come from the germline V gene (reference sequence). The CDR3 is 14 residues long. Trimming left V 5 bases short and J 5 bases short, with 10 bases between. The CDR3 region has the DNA TGTGCCAGTAGTGATCCGGCGGATAATTCACCCCTCCACTTT. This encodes CASSDPADNSPLHF.

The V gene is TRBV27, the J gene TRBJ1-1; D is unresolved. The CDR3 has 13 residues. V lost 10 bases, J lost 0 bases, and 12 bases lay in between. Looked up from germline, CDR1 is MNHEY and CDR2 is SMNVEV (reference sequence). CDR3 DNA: TGTGCCACCGCCGAACAGATGAACACTGAAGCTTTCTTT. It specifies CATAEQMNTEAFF.

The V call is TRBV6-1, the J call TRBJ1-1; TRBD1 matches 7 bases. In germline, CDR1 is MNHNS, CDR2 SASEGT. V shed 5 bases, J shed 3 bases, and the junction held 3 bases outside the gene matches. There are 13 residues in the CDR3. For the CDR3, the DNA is TGTGCCAGCAGTCGCAGGGGGGACACTGAAGCTTTCTTT. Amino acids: CASSRRGDTEAFF.